This record looks at one TCR beta chain sequence and its context. Its matching antigen is unknown. CDR3 length: 15 residues. V was pared by 3 bases and J by 2 bases, with 13 bases between. Germline CDR1 and CDR2: KGHSH and LQKENI. Assay used: immunoSEQ multiplex PCR; TCRdb lists only in-frame clones, some missing. The sample records some 75,000 clones, about 96% being singletons. The sample comes from a study of cytomegalovirus exposure and HLA in healthy donors. Study at large: The 120 validation repertoires used the same platform as the 600 to 750 first-cohort repertoires (as reported by a later analysis).

The donors were part of the validation cohort of 120 or so subjects. That cohort was separate from the first cohort, which comprised 670 or so subjects. Overall study results and limits: Specificity of a few CMV-associated chains for CMV antigens was verified in vitro.

The origin of this receptor is a woman between 18 and 29 years old in good health and CMV-seronegative. The specimen sequenced was PBMCs. The gene calls are TRBV18 and TRBJ1-1; D not certain. The CDR3 loop reads CASSPRLPDNTEAFF. In DNA, the CDR3 is TGTGCCAGCTCACCCAGACTTCCGGATAACACTGAAGCTTTCTTT.